This T cell receptor beta chain originates from a study of blood T cell repertoires in COVID-19. Study-level information: There were acute and convalescent COVID-19 samples, and they came from the United States, Italy and Spain. T cells, B-cell-depleted T cells, or PBMCs provided the cDNA or gDNA that served as material.

The V gene's germline CDR1 is LGHDT and CDR2 YNNKEL (reference sequence). With 3 bases clipped from V and 9 bases from J, the junction kept 17 bases outside the gene matches. The CDR3 has 17 amino acids. Authors' processing steps: Amplifying reference gene primers gave estimates of nucleated cell counts. This table comes from immunoSEQ multiplex PCR, and its TCRdb copy is limited to in-frame clones, with some not included. V and J calls and clone size come straight from that table; D and trimming were deduced from the DNA. In the table there are about 70,000 clones, approximately 83% of which are singletons.

V is TRBV3-1 (or the pseudogene TRBV3-2) and J is TRBJ2-1, with 7 positions matching TRBD2. This clonotype was sampled from a man older than 75 with acute or convalescent COVID-19. The sample comprised peripheral blood. The CDR3 bases are TGTGCCAGCAGCCAGCCCCGGACTAGGAGAGCAATTGGTGAGCAGTTCTTC. Protein product: CASSQPRTRRAIGEQFF.